This is a list of T cell receptor beta chains from one sample in a study of identical twins. A single record per CDR3 protein comes from TCRdb applying MiXCR to the 5' RACE reads. The table includes 1.5 million to 2 million distinct CDR3 sequences, under 35% detected once. The sequenced sample consisted of cord blood. Receptors were obtained from a newborn girl in good health. CDR3s include the opening cysteine and the closing phenylalanine or tryptophan. The order of the fields is V gene, clone size, J gene, D gene, CDR3 DNA, CDR3 protein. D genes are given only for firm matches. Not every row has a clone size; where given, it reads once, few, many or a size class.

v_call: TRBV3-1
clone_size: many
j_call: TRBJ2-3
d_call: TRBD2
cdr3_nt: TGCGCCAGCAGCCCGACTAGCGGGAGGACAGATACGCAGTATTTT
cdr3_aa: CASSPTSGRTDTQYF

v_call: TRBV6-1
clone_size: few
j_call: TRBJ2-1
d_call: TRBD2
cdr3_nt: TGTGCCAGCAGTGGACTAGCGACCAGCAATGAGCAGTTCTTC
cdr3_aa: CASSGLATSNEQFF

v_call: TRBV20-1
clone_size: few
j_call: TRBJ2-7
d_call: TRBD2
cdr3_nt: TGCAGCTGTAGCGGGACGACCTACGAGCAGTACTTC
cdr3_aa: CSCSGTTYEQYF

v_call: TRBV20-1
clone_size: many
j_call: TRBJ2-1
d_call: TRBD2
cdr3_nt: TGCAGTGCTAGAGACCCCCTAGCGGGGGGTTTCTACAATGAGCAGTTCTTC
cdr3_aa: CSARDPLAGGFYNEQFF

v_call: TRBV10-3
clone_size: .
j_call: TRBJ1-5
d_call: .
cdr3_nt: TGTGCCATCAGTGAGGCGGACATTAGCAATCAGCCCCAGCATTTT
cdr3_aa: CAISEADISNQPQHF

v_call: TRBV28
clone_size: few
j_call: TRBJ1-2
d_call: .
cdr3_nt: TGTGCCAGCAGCACCACCGACAGCTATGGCTACACCTTC
cdr3_aa: CASSTTDSYGYTF

v_call: TRBV10-3
clone_size: few
j_call: TRBJ2-7
d_call: TRBD1
cdr3_nt: TGTGCCATCAGCCGGCCCGGGACAGGGGGCTACGAGCAGTACTTC
cdr3_aa: CAISRPGTGGYEQYF

v_call: TRBV9
clone_size: few
j_call: TRBJ2-4
d_call: TRBD2
cdr3_nt: TGTGCCAGCAGCGCCCCCGGACTAGGGAACATTCAGTACTTC
cdr3_aa: CASSAPGLGNIQYF

v_call: TRBV6-5
clone_size: .
j_call: TRBJ2-7
d_call: TRBD2
cdr3_nt: TGTGCCAGCATGGGGCTAGCGGGATTAGGCGAGCAGTACTTC
cdr3_aa: CASMGLAGLGEQYF

v_call: TRBV20-1
clone_size: .
j_call: TRBJ1-5
d_call: .
cdr3_nt: TGCAGTGCTAGAAACCTGAACAGGGTTAACGGCAATCAGCCCCAGCATTTT
cdr3_aa: CSARNLNRVNGNQPQHF

v_call: TRBV4-2
clone_size: .
j_call: TRBJ2-3
d_call: TRBD2
cdr3_nt: TGTGCCAGCGCGCGGATTACTAGCGGGGGGAGCGATACGCAGTATTTT
cdr3_aa: CASARITSGGSDTQYF

v_call: TRBV7-9
clone_size: .
j_call: TRBJ2-7
d_call: TRBD1
cdr3_nt: TGTGCCGGCAGCTTAAGGGGTCGGACAGGGGGCAAAGATTCCTACGAGCAGTACTTC
cdr3_aa: CAGSLRGRTGGKDSYEQYF

v_call: TRBV9
clone_size: .
j_call: TRBJ1-5
d_call: .
cdr3_nt: TGTGCCAGCAGCGTAAATGAGGGGAGCAATCAGCCCCAGCATTTT
cdr3_aa: CASSVNEGSNQPQHF

v_call: TRBV6-2/TRBV6-3
clone_size: .
j_call: TRBJ2-6
d_call: .
cdr3_nt: TGTGCCAGCAGAGGGATGGACTCTGGGGCCAACGTCCTGACTTTC
cdr3_aa: CASRGMDSGANVLTF

v_call: TRBV20-1
clone_size: .
j_call: TRBJ1-1
d_call: .
cdr3_nt: TGCAGTGCTAGAGCTCCGGGCCCCCCTGAAGCTTTCTTT
cdr3_aa: CSARAPGPPEAFF

v_call: TRBV24-1
clone_size: .
j_call: TRBJ2-3
d_call: .
cdr3_nt: TGTGCCACCAGTGATACCCCAGGGACAGATACGCAGTATTTT
cdr3_aa: CATSDTPGTDTQYF

v_call: TRBV6-1
clone_size: once
j_call: TRBJ1-2
d_call: .
cdr3_nt: TGTGCCAGCAGTGGGGGACTGCCCTATGGCTACACCTTC
cdr3_aa: CASSGGLPYGYTF

v_call: TRBV7-9
clone_size: few
j_call: TRBJ2-1
d_call: TRBD2
cdr3_nt: TGTGCCAGCAGCTTAGGGGAAGCGGGGGGGAATGAGCAGTTCTTC
cdr3_aa: CASSLGEAGGNEQFF

v_call: TRBV2
clone_size: .
j_call: TRBJ2-4
d_call: TRBD2
cdr3_nt: TGTGCCAGCAGTGAGGGCGGGAGCCCTGATCAGTACTTC
cdr3_aa: CASSEGGSPDQYF

v_call: TRBV29-1
clone_size: .
j_call: TRBJ1-2
d_call: .
cdr3_nt: TGCAGCGTCCGGGACATTTATGGCTACACCTTC
cdr3_aa: CSVRDIYGYTF

v_call: TRBV2
clone_size: .
j_call: TRBJ2-1
d_call: .
cdr3_nt: TGTGCCAGCAGTAGCGGACTTAATAACAATGAGCAGTTCTTC
cdr3_aa: CASSSGLNNNEQFF

v_call: TRBV25-1
clone_size: .
j_call: TRBJ2-3
d_call: .
cdr3_nt: TGTGCCAGCAGTGAATTGGGGATAGGGACAGATACGCAGTATTTT
cdr3_aa: CASSELGIGTDTQYF

v_call: TRBV5-1
clone_size: .
j_call: TRBJ1-5
d_call: TRBD1
cdr3_nt: TGCGCCAGCAGCTTGGAGGGGACAGGGTACAATCAGCCCCAGCATTTT
cdr3_aa: CASSLEGTGYNQPQHF

v_call: TRBV27
clone_size: .
j_call: TRBJ2-7
d_call: TRBD2
cdr3_nt: TGTGCCAGCAGTTTCTTGTACGGGGGGTACAATGAGCAGTACTTC
cdr3_aa: CASSFLYGGYNEQYF

v_call: TRBV2
clone_size: .
j_call: TRBJ2-3
d_call: TRBD2
cdr3_nt: TGTGCCAGCAGTAGTAGCGGGGGCCCAAGCGATACGCAGTATTTT
cdr3_aa: CASSSSGGPSDTQYF

v_call: TRBV27
clone_size: few
j_call: TRBJ1-1
d_call: TRBD1
cdr3_nt: TGTGCCAGCAGTACAGGGGCTTTGAACACTGAAGCTTTCTTT
cdr3_aa: CASSTGALNTEAFF

v_call: TRBV2
clone_size: .
j_call: TRBJ2-7
d_call: TRBD2
cdr3_nt: TGTGCCAGCGCACCTAGCGGGATGGACGAGCAGTACTTC
cdr3_aa: CASAPSGMDEQYF

v_call: TRBV29-1
clone_size: many
j_call: TRBJ2-7
d_call: TRBD2
cdr3_nt: TGCAGCGTTGAAGTCGCTAGCGGACTAGCGAACGAGCAGTACTTC
cdr3_aa: CSVEVASGLANEQYF

v_call: TRBV29-1
clone_size: .
j_call: TRBJ1-2
d_call: TRBD1
cdr3_nt: TGCAGCGGCCTGGAACAGGGGAACTATGGCTACACCTTC
cdr3_aa: CSGLEQGNYGYTF

v_call: TRBV5-1
clone_size: .
j_call: TRBJ1-6
d_call: .
cdr3_nt: TGCGCCAGCAGCTTGGAGGCCGCTTTACCCAATTCACCCCTCCACTTT
cdr3_aa: CASSLEAALPNSPLHF

v_call: TRBV12-3/TRBV12-4
clone_size: few
j_call: TRBJ1-2
d_call: .
cdr3_nt: TGTGCCCTTCTGCGGGATAACTATGGCTACACCTTC
cdr3_aa: CALLRDNYGYTF

v_call: TRBV4-2
clone_size: few
j_call: TRBJ2-7
d_call: .
cdr3_nt: TGTGCCAGCAGCAGAAGGACAGCCGATGACGAGCAGTACTTC
cdr3_aa: CASSRRTADDEQYF

v_call: TRBV7-9
clone_size: .
j_call: TRBJ1-4
d_call: .
cdr3_nt: TGTGCCAGCAGCTTCGACGGCACAACTAATGAAAAACTGTTTTTT
cdr3_aa: CASSFDGTTNEKLFF

v_call: TRBV20-1
clone_size: .
j_call: TRBJ1-6
d_call: .
cdr3_nt: TGCAGTGCTAAAGTGGGACACCCTAATTCACCCCTCCACTTT
cdr3_aa: CSAKVGHPNSPLHF

v_call: TRBV20-1
clone_size: .
j_call: TRBJ2-7
d_call: TRBD2
cdr3_nt: TGCAGTGCTAGAGATCAGAGACTAGCGGGGCCACTCCACGAGCAGTACTTC
cdr3_aa: CSARDQRLAGPLHEQYF

v_call: TRBV6-2/TRBV6-3
clone_size: .
j_call: TRBJ2-7
d_call: .
cdr3_nt: TGTGCCACCCGAATTGGGTGGGAGCAGTACTTC
cdr3_aa: CATRIGWEQYF

v_call: TRBV29-1
clone_size: .
j_call: TRBJ1-1
d_call: TRBD1
cdr3_nt: TGCAGCGGCAGGGGGATGAACACTGAAGCTTTCTTT
cdr3_aa: CSGRGMNTEAFF

v_call: TRBV7-9
clone_size: .
j_call: TRBJ1-1
d_call: .
cdr3_nt: TGTGCCAGCACCCCGGGGGGGAGAGAAGCTTTCTTT
cdr3_aa: CASTPGGREAFF

v_call: TRBV7-9
clone_size: .
j_call: TRBJ2-1
d_call: TRBD2
cdr3_nt: TGTGCCAGCAGCCCCCCTAGCGGGAGCAACAATGAGCAGTTCTTC
cdr3_aa: CASSPPSGSNNEQFF

v_call: TRBV6-6
clone_size: .
j_call: TRBJ2-2
d_call: .
cdr3_nt: TGTGCCAGCAGTGGCCGGGACCCGGGGACCGGGGAGCTGTTTTTT
cdr3_aa: CASSGRDPGTGELFF

v_call: TRBV6-5
clone_size: .
j_call: TRBJ2-1
d_call: TRBD2
cdr3_nt: TGTGCCAGCAGCCCAATGGGACTATACAATGAGCAGTTCTTC
cdr3_aa: CASSPMGLYNEQFF

v_call: TRBV4-1
clone_size: few
j_call: TRBJ1-1
d_call: .
cdr3_nt: TGCGCCAGCAGCCAAGAGATTCTCCGGGAGAACACTGAAGCTTTCTTT
cdr3_aa: CASSQEILRENTEAFF

v_call: TRBV29-1
clone_size: few
j_call: TRBJ2-5
d_call: TRBD2
cdr3_nt: TGCAGCGTTGAAGAAGGACTAGCGGGAGGGGGAGAGACCCAGTACTTC
cdr3_aa: CSVEEGLAGGGETQYF

v_call: TRBV7-2
clone_size: .
j_call: TRBJ1-2
d_call: TRBD1
cdr3_nt: TGTGCCAGCCGTCTGAAGACAGGGAGAGGGGGTGGCTACACCTTC
cdr3_aa: CASRLKTGRGGGYTF

v_call: TRBV7-9
clone_size: .
j_call: TRBJ1-6
d_call: .
cdr3_nt: TGTGCCAGCAGCTATAACAGGGTACATTCACCCCTCCACTTT
cdr3_aa: CASSYNRVHSPLHF

v_call: TRBV27
clone_size: .
j_call: TRBJ2-7
d_call: .
cdr3_nt: TGTGCCAGCAGTTGGTCCGGACTTTCAGGGGCTTACGAGCAGTACTTC
cdr3_aa: CASSWSGLSGAYEQYF

v_call: TRBV3-1
clone_size: .
j_call: TRBJ2-3
d_call: TRBD2
cdr3_nt: TGTGCCAGCAGCCCCCGCAGCGGGACGGTCGTTGATACGCTGTATTTT
cdr3_aa: CASSPRSGTVVDTLYF

v_call: TRBV12-3/TRBV12-4
clone_size: .
j_call: TRBJ2-3
d_call: .
cdr3_nt: TGTGCCGGCAGTTTAAGGCTAGTGGTCACAGATACGCAGTATTTT
cdr3_aa: CAGSLRLVVTDTQYF

v_call: TRBV7-9
clone_size: .
j_call: TRBJ2-5
d_call: TRBD2
cdr3_nt: TGTGCCAGCAGCTTATGGCTAACTAGCGGAGAGACCCAGTACTTC
cdr3_aa: CASSLWLTSGETQYF

v_call: TRBV10-3
clone_size: few
j_call: TRBJ1-5
d_call: .
cdr3_nt: TGTGCCATCAGTGAAGGGGTGCGCAATCAGCCCCAGCATTTT
cdr3_aa: CAISEGVRNQPQHF